A selection of T cell receptor beta chains follows, all from one sample in a study of cytomegalovirus exposure and HLA in healthy donors. Measured with immunoSEQ multiplex PCR; TCRdb has only the in-frame clones, and not every one. Its table records around 70,000 clones. Sequenced sample: PBMCs. The receptors shown here come from a boy younger than 18 in good health and CMV-seronegative. CDR3s include the opening cysteine and the closing phenylalanine or tryptophan. D genes are given only for firm matches.

v_gene: TRBV6-5
j_gene: TRBJ1-2
d_gene: NA
CDR3nt: TGTGCCAGCAGTTACTCCTCGGGGGGACCCAACTATGGCTACACCTTC
CDR3aa: CASSYSSGGPNYGYTF

v_gene: TRBV4-2
j_gene: TRBJ2-2
d_gene: NA
CDR3nt: TGTGCCAGCAGCCAAGATGGAGACGGGGAGCTGTTTTTT
CDR3aa: CASSQDGDGELFF

v_gene: TRBV9
j_gene: TRBJ1-1
d_gene: NA
CDR3nt: TGTGCCAGCAGCGTAGAGGGGGGGAGGACTGAAGCTTTCTTT
CDR3aa: CASSVEGGRTEAFF

v_gene: TRBV30
j_gene: TRBJ2-3
d_gene: NA
CDR3nt: TGTGCCTGGACCTGGGGGGTAGCGGATACGCAGTATTTT
CDR3aa: CAWTWGVADTQYF

v_gene: TRBV5-8
j_gene: TRBJ2-7
d_gene: NA
CDR3nt: TGTTCCAGCAGTAGAGGCGCAACCGCCTACGAGCAGTACTTC
CDR3aa: CSSSRGATAYEQYF

v_gene: TRBV4-3
j_gene: TRBJ2-3
d_gene: NA
CDR3nt: TGCGCCAGCAGCCAAGATCCGAGGCAGGGGAGCACAGATACGCAGTATTTT
CDR3aa: CASSQDPRQGSTDTQYF

v_gene: TRBV4-1
j_gene: TRBJ2-1
d_gene: TRBD2
CDR3nt: TGCGCCAGCAGCCAACCTACTAGCGGGAGACCCTACAATGAGCAGTTCTTC
CDR3aa: CASSQPTSGRPYNEQFF

v_gene: TRBV4-3
j_gene: TRBJ2-1
d_gene: NA
CDR3nt: TGCGCCAGCAGCCGAGGAACTAGCTTGAATGAGCAGTTCTTC
CDR3aa: CASSRGTSLNEQFF

v_gene: TRBV9
j_gene: TRBJ1-6
d_gene: NA
CDR3nt: TGTGCCAGCAGCGTAGCGCCCTTCCAGAATTCACCCCTCCACTTT
CDR3aa: CASSVAPFQNSPLHF

v_gene: TRBV29-1
j_gene: TRBJ2-3
d_gene: NA
CDR3nt: TGCAGCGCCCAGGTGTGGAGCACAGATACGCAGTATTTT
CDR3aa: CSAQVWSTDTQYF

v_gene: TRBV7-9
j_gene: TRBJ1-2
d_gene: TRBD1
CDR3nt: TGTGCCAGCAGCTTAGGGACAGGGGACGTGAACGACGGCTACACCTTC
CDR3aa: CASSLGTGDVNDGYTF

v_gene: TRBV28
j_gene: TRBJ2-7
d_gene: TRBD2
CDR3nt: TGTGCCAGCAGTTTAGGGGGACTAGCGGGTTCCTACGAGCAGTACTTC
CDR3aa: CASSLGGLAGSYEQYF

v_gene: TRBV7-9
j_gene: TRBJ1-6
d_gene: NA
CDR3nt: TGTGCCAGCAGCTTGAGGGCGAATTCACCCCTCCACTTT
CDR3aa: CASSLRANSPLHF

v_gene: TRBV10-3
j_gene: TRBJ1-2
d_gene: TRBD1
CDR3nt: TGTGCCATCAGTGACAGGGGGTCCAACTATGGCTACACCTTC
CDR3aa: CAISDRGSNYGYTF

v_gene: TRBV2
j_gene: TRBJ2-3
d_gene: NA
CDR3nt: TGTGCCAGCAGTTATCGGCTCGGGGATACGCAGTATTTT
CDR3aa: CASSYRLGDTQYF

v_gene: TRBV6-4
j_gene: TRBJ2-5
d_gene: NA
CDR3nt: TGTGCCAGCAGTGAGGTTTGGTGGGGCAGGGCGGGGGAGACCCAGTACTTC
CDR3aa: CASSEVWWGRAGETQYF

v_gene: TRBV7-2
j_gene: TRBJ2-7
d_gene: NA
CDR3nt: TGTGCCAGCAGCTTTGGCGGGGCGGTCAGCTACGAGCAGTACTTC
CDR3aa: CASSFGGAVSYEQYF

v_gene: TRBV4-2
j_gene: TRBJ2-3
d_gene: TRBD1
CDR3nt: TGTGCCAGCAGCCAAGCCGCAGGGGGCTTAGCTTCGGATACGCAGTATTTT
CDR3aa: CASSQAAGGLASDTQYF

v_gene: TRBV19
j_gene: TRBJ2-7
d_gene: TRBD1
CDR3nt: TGTGCCAGTGCTTCGGGACAGCCGAGGTACGAGCAGTACTTC
CDR3aa: CASASGQPRYEQYF

v_gene: TRBV30
j_gene: TRBJ2-3
d_gene: NA
CDR3nt: TGTGCCTGGGGCAGGGGTGATATGGATACGCAGTATTTT
CDR3aa: CAWGRGDMDTQYF

v_gene: TRBV5-1
j_gene: TRBJ1-1
d_gene: NA
CDR3nt: TGCGCCAGCAGCTTCTCAACCCACGGCACTGAAGCTTTCTTT
CDR3aa: CASSFSTHGTEAFF

v_gene: TRBV27
j_gene: TRBJ2-5
d_gene: NA
CDR3nt: TGTGCCAGCAGTCCCGGGACTCTCGAGACCCAGTACTTC
CDR3aa: CASSPGTLETQYF

v_gene: TRBV5-1
j_gene: TRBJ1-2
d_gene: NA
CDR3nt: TGCGCCAGCAGCGACTTAAACAGGGATGGCTACACCTTC
CDR3aa: CASSDLNRDGYTF

v_gene: TRBV29-1
j_gene: TRBJ1-1
d_gene: NA
CDR3nt: TGCAGCGTTGATTGGGGAGACACTGAAGCTTTCTTT
CDR3aa: CSVDWGDTEAFF

v_gene: TRBV7-6
j_gene: TRBJ2-5
d_gene: NA
CDR3nt: TGTGCCAGCAGCTTAAGTCGGGTACAGACCCAGTACTTC
CDR3aa: CASSLSRVQTQYF

v_gene: TRBV7-2
j_gene: TRBJ1-1
d_gene: NA
CDR3nt: TGTGCCAGCAGTATCCCGGGACAGAACACTGAAGCTTTCTTT
CDR3aa: CASSIPGQNTEAFF

v_gene: TRBV25-1
j_gene: TRBJ1-1
d_gene: NA
CDR3nt: TGTGCCAGCAGGGAAACAGGGTTTTACACTGAAGCTTTCTTT
CDR3aa: CASRETGFYTEAFF

v_gene: TRBV30
j_gene: TRBJ2-6
d_gene: NA
CDR3nt: TGTGCCTGTAACAGGGATACCTCTGGGGCCAACGTCCTGACTTTC
CDR3aa: CACNRDTSGANVLTF

v_gene: TRBV6-1
j_gene: TRBJ1-5
d_gene: NA
CDR3nt: TGTGCCAGCTCCTCCTATCAGCCCCAGCATTTT
CDR3aa: CASSSYQPQHF

v_gene: TRBV2
j_gene: TRBJ1-1
d_gene: NA
CDR3nt: TGTGCCAGCAGTGAAGGGACTTGGGACACTGAAGCTTTCTTT
CDR3aa: CASSEGTWDTEAFF

v_gene: TRBV4-2
j_gene: TRBJ2-7
d_gene: TRBD2
CDR3nt: TGTGCCAGCAGCCAAGAACTAGCGGGAGGACCATATGAGCAGTACTTC
CDR3aa: CASSQELAGGPYEQYF

v_gene: TRBV19
j_gene: TRBJ2-5
d_gene: TRBD1
CDR3nt: TGTGCCAGTAGTCTACGCTCCGGGACAGGGTTCGGAGAGACCCAGTACTTC
CDR3aa: CASSLRSGTGFGETQYF

v_gene: TRBV5-1
j_gene: TRBJ2-5
d_gene: TRBD1
CDR3nt: TGCGCCAGCAGCTCTTCCTGGGACAGCCAAGAGACCCAGTACTTC
CDR3aa: CASSSSWDSQETQYF

v_gene: TRBV19
j_gene: TRBJ1-1
d_gene: NA
CDR3nt: TGTGCCAGTAGTATACCAGGGACTGAAGCTTTCTTT
CDR3aa: CASSIPGTEAFF

v_gene: TRBV19
j_gene: TRBJ1-6
d_gene: TRBD1
CDR3nt: TGTGCCACCGAATCCGGGACAGAAAATTCACCCCTCCACTTT
CDR3aa: CATESGTENSPLHF

v_gene: TRBV6-4
j_gene: TRBJ2-3
d_gene: TRBD2
CDR3nt: TGTGCCAGCAGCCTAGCGGGGATCAACACAGATACGCAGTATTTT
CDR3aa: CASSLAGINTDTQYF

v_gene: TRBV9
j_gene: TRBJ1-1
d_gene: NA
CDR3nt: TGTGCCAGCAGCGTAGGACCGACTGAAGATTTCTTT
CDR3aa: CASSVGPTEDFF

v_gene: TRBV29-1
j_gene: TRBJ1-1
d_gene: NA
CDR3nt: TGCAGCGGATGGGAGGACACTGAAGATTTCTTT
CDR3aa: CSGWEDTEDFF

v_gene: TRBV19
j_gene: TRBJ2-1
d_gene: TRBD2
CDR3nt: TGTGCCAGTAGCCGAGCGGGAGGAGGGGATGAGCAGTTCTTC
CDR3aa: CASSRAGGGDEQFF

v_gene: TRBV7-8
j_gene: TRBJ1-5
d_gene: NA
CDR3nt: TGTGCCAGCAGCTTAGCAGGGGCTGGCAATCAGCCCCAGCATTTT
CDR3aa: CASSLAGAGNQPQHF

v_gene: TRBV6-4
j_gene: TRBJ2-1
d_gene: TRBD2
CDR3nt: TGTGCCAGCAGTGTTGGTAGCGGGAGAGTAGGTGGTAATGAGCAGTTCTTC
CDR3aa: CASSVGSGRVGGNEQFF

v_gene: TRBV6-1
j_gene: TRBJ2-1
d_gene: NA
CDR3nt: TGTGCCAGCAGTGATACACCAGGTGTGGATGAGCAGTTCTTC
CDR3aa: CASSDTPGVDEQFF

v_gene: TRBV7-8
j_gene: TRBJ1-2
d_gene: NA
CDR3nt: TGTGCCAGCAGCTTAGGCGCCTATCCCCGGCGGGGCTACACCTTC
CDR3aa: CASSLGAYPRRGYTF

v_gene: TRBV29-1
j_gene: TRBJ2-5
d_gene: TRBD2
CDR3nt: TGCAGCTACAGACTAGCGAGCCCACGGGAGACCCAGTACTTC
CDR3aa: CSYRLASPRETQYF

v_gene: TRBV5-5
j_gene: TRBJ2-7
d_gene: NA
CDR3nt: TGTGCCAGCAGCTCCTGGACTTACGAGCAGTACTTC
CDR3aa: CASSSWTYEQYF

v_gene: TRBV9
j_gene: TRBJ1-4
d_gene: TRBD1
CDR3nt: TGTGCCAGCAGCCCGACAGGGGGGAGGGAAAAACTGTTTTTT
CDR3aa: CASSPTGGREKLFF

v_gene: TRBV7-3
j_gene: TRBJ1-1
d_gene: NA
CDR3nt: TGTGCCAGCAGCTTAAAGGGGACACCACTATACACTGAAGCTTTCTTT
CDR3aa: CASSLKGTPLYTEAFF

v_gene: TRBV30
j_gene: TRBJ2-7
d_gene: TRBD1
CDR3nt: TGTGCCTGGAGCGAAGAACAGGGGGAAGGTTCATACGAGCAGTACTTC
CDR3aa: CAWSEEQGEGSYEQYF

v_gene: TRBV28
j_gene: TRBJ1-1
d_gene: NA
CDR3nt: TGTGCCAGCAGAAAGACAGGGAACACTGAAGCTTTCTTT
CDR3aa: CASRKTGNTEAFF

v_gene: TRBV29-1
j_gene: TRBJ2-3
d_gene: NA
CDR3nt: TGCAGCGTTGAAGTCAGGCCCACAGATACGCAGTATTTT
CDR3aa: CSVEVRPTDTQYF

v_gene: TRBV6-1
j_gene: TRBJ2-3
d_gene: TRBD2
CDR3nt: TGTGCCAGCAGTAGACTAGCGGGGTTTACAGATACGCAGTATTTT
CDR3aa: CASSRLAGFTDTQYF

v_gene: TRBV14
j_gene: TRBJ2-7
d_gene: TRBD1
CDR3nt: TGTGCCAGCAGCCCCTGGGACAGGGACCACGAGCAGTACTTC
CDR3aa: CASSPWDRDHEQYF

v_gene: TRBV12-5
j_gene: TRBJ1-5
d_gene: NA
CDR3nt: TGTGCTAGTGGCAGGGAGGGAGATCAGCCCCAGCATTTT
CDR3aa: CASGREGDQPQHF

v_gene: TRBV7-2
j_gene: TRBJ1-2
d_gene: NA
CDR3nt: TGTGCCAGCAGCTTAGAATCGGGACTAGCTAACTATGGCTACACCTTC
CDR3aa: CASSLESGLANYGYTF

v_gene: TRBV30
j_gene: TRBJ1-6
d_gene: NA
CDR3nt: TGTGCCTGGAGTGTAGGGGGTGGCGATTCACCCCTCCACTTT
CDR3aa: CAWSVGGGDSPLHF

v_gene: TRBV11-2
j_gene: TRBJ2-7
d_gene: TRBD2
CDR3nt: TGTGCCAGCAGTCGGCGACTAGCGGCCTCCTACGAGCAGTACTTC
CDR3aa: CASSRRLAASYEQYF

v_gene: TRBV7-9
j_gene: TRBJ1-1
d_gene: NA
CDR3nt: TGTGCCAGCAGCCCGGGGTTGGTCACTGAAGCTTTCTTT
CDR3aa: CASSPGLVTEAFF

v_gene: TRBV6-1
j_gene: TRBJ1-1
d_gene: NA
CDR3nt: TGTGCCAGCAGGCCGGACAGGAACACTGAAGCTTTCTTT
CDR3aa: CASRPDRNTEAFF

v_gene: TRBV11-2
j_gene: TRBJ1-4
d_gene: TRBD1
CDR3nt: TGTGCCAGCAGTTATCGGACAGGGAGTAATGAAAAACTGTTTTTT
CDR3aa: CASSYRTGSNEKLFF